Each of the 30 T cell receptor beta chains below was sequenced from the same sample in a study of shared clonotypes between healthy human individuals. Only in-frame clones appear in the TCRdb table, and some are missing; sequencing was by immunoSEQ multiplex PCR. The table records 550,000 to 800,000 clones, approximately 74% of them present only once. Sequencing was carried out using memory CD4+ T cells sorted from blood. Documented subset: CD45RA-negative fraction. These receptors were taken from a woman between 25 and 40 years old in good health.

This clone has more than one count but fewer than ten. The chain carries TRBV7-2 and TRBJ2-6; D uncertain. Trimming took off 0 bases at V and 13 bases at J, with 1 base between the two ends. Germline V gives CDR1 SGHTA, CDR2 FQGNSA. The CDR3 covers 10 residues. The CDR3, as DNA: TGTGCCAGCAGCTTAGCGGTCCTGACTTTC. Amino acids: CASSLAVLTF.

The V and J genes are TRBV14 and TRBJ2-5; the D gene could be TRBD1 or TRBD2 (5 bases each). Germline loops: CDR1 SGHDN, CDR2 FVKESK. This CDR3 is 13 amino acids long. V shed 8 bases and J shed 4 bases, with 14 bases lying between them. CDR3 loop: CASAPGRGETQYF. The CDR3 coding sequence is TGTGCCAGCGCACCGGGACGCGGAGAGACCCAGTACTTC.

The rearrangement links TRBV7-9 to TRBJ1-4, with TRBD1 matching over 10 bases. The CDR3 runs to 16 residues. The V gene end was trimmed by 5 bases and the J gene end by 8 bases; junction bases not matched to a gene: 11. The germline CDR1 and CDR2 sequences are SEHNR and FQNEAQ (reference sequence). The CDR3 protein is CASSPGQGEDYEKLFF. CDR3 nucleotide sequence: TGTGCCAGCAGCCCCGGACAGGGGGAGGACTACGAAAAACTGTTTTTT.

This clone was recorded many times. The V gene is TRBV2, the J gene TRBJ2-2; D is possibly TRBD2 (6 bases). This CDR3 region has 14 residues. The germline CDR1 and CDR2 sequences are SNHLY and FYNNEI. Trimming took 6 bases from V and 4 from J, leaving 12 bases between them. The CDR3 coding sequence is TGTGCCAGCAGGAGGGAAGCGGGCACCGGGGAGCTGTTTTTT. Its protein is CASRREAGTGELFF.

This clone was detected ten times or more. The chain employs TRBV14 and TRBJ2-5, with 8 bases identical to TRBD1. Germline CDR1 SGHDN, CDR2 FVKESK. J lost 3 bases, V lost 6 bases, and 21 bases had no gene match. This CDR3 is built from 19 residues. CDR3 DNA sequence: TGTGCCAGCAGTGTTTGGGGGGAATTGGGACAGGCGACGAAAGAGACCCAGTACTTC. It translates to CASSVWGELGQATKETQYF. Complete variable domain (other parts from reference TRBV14 and TRBJ2-5): EAGVTQFPSHSVIEKGQTVTLRCDPISGHDNLYWYRRVMGKEIKFLLHFVKESKQDESGMPNNRFLAERTGGTYSTLKVQPAELEDSGVYFCASSVWGELGQATKETQYFGPGTRLLVL.

On this clone itself: This probably arose from a read error, given a far larger clone one base away. The chain's CDR3 is CDSSGQVNTEAFF. In DNA form, the CDR3 reads TGCGACAGCAGCGGACAGGTGAACACTGAAGCTTTCTTT. The chain joins TRBV5-1 to TRBJ1-1; TRBD1 agrees at 7 bases. This CDR3 is 13 amino acids long. The germline V gene has CDR1 SGHRS and CDR2 YFSETQ. The full variable domain, its missing parts supplied by reference TRBV5-1 and TRBJ1-1, is KAGVTQTPRYLIKTRGQQVTLSCSPISGHRSVSWYQQTPGQGLQFLFEYFSETQRNKGNFPGRFSGRQFSNSRSEMNVSTLELGDSALYLCDSSGQVNTEAFFGQGTRLTVV.

The gene calls are TRBV28 and TRBJ1-5, with a possible D match to TRBD1 (5 bases). V lost 4 bases and J 7 bases, leaving 17 bases between the germline ends. The CDR3 runs 15 residues. Germline V CDR1 and CDR2: MDHEN, SYDVKM. CDR3 amino acids: CASSSQAGPRQPQHF. CDR3 nucleotide sequence: TGTGCCAGCAGTTCGCAGGCAGGGCCGCGGCAGCCCCAGCATTTT. Supplemented by reference TRBV28 and TRBJ1-5, the full variable domain reads DVKVTQSSRYLVKRTGEKVFLECVQDMDHENMFWYRQDPGLGLRLIYFSYDVKMKEKGDIPEGYSVSREKKERFSLILESASTNQTSMYLCASSSQAGPRQPQHFGDGTRLSIL.

The chain carries TRBV5-6 and TRBJ1-1; tentative D call: TRBD1 (5 bases). CDR3 length equals 15 residues. Germline V gene sequence: CDR1 SGHDT, CDR2 YYEEEE. The V end was cut by 5 bases, the J end by 4 bases, with 18 bases between. The CDR3 region has the DNA TGTGCCAGCAGAAAGGTGGGGGGGAGTAGCACTGAAGCTTTCTTT. It translates to CASRKVGGSSTEAFF.

The rearrangement uses TRBV30 and TRBJ2-5; possible D gene TRBD2, 5 bases. Trimming stripped 2 bases from V and 1 base from J, with 11 bases between. From germline, CDR1 is GTSNPN and CDR2 SVGIG (reference sequence). This CDR3 has 14 residues. The CDR3 loop is CAWSPGKIQETQYF. For the CDR3, the DNA is TGTGCCTGGAGTCCGGGGAAGATCCAAGAGACCCAGTACTTC. The complete variable domain, with remaining parts taken from reference TRBV30 and TRBJ2-5, reads SQTIHQWPATLVQPVGSPLSLECTVEGTSNPNLYWYRQAAGRGLQLLFYSVGIGQISSEVPQNLSASRPQDRQFILSSKKLLLSDSGFYLCAWSPGKIQETQYFGPGTRLLVL.

V and J are TRBV6-5 and TRBJ1-1; TRBD1 might be the D (5 bases). There are 13 residues in the CDR3. Germline V gene sequence: CDR1 MNHEY, CDR2 SVGAGI. V lost 8 bases, J lost 4 bases, and 14 bases lay in between. The DNA for the CDR3 is TGTGCCAGCCTACAAGGGACGGGCACTGAAGCTTTCTTT. It specifies CASLQGTGTEAFF.

On this clone itself: Additional DNA sequences in this sample encode the identical CDR3. The V gene is TRBV5-1, the J gene TRBJ2-1; the D gene is possibly TRBD2 (6 bases). V gave up 4 bases and J gave up 7 bases, with 15 bases separating them. Germline CDR1 SGHRS, CDR2 YFSETQ. This CDR3 contains 14 residues. The CDR3 loop is CASSPGTAGNEQFF. The CDR3 DNA is TGCGCCAGCAGCCCTGGGACTGCGGGGAATGAGCAGTTCTTC.

The chain uses TRBV5-1 and TRBJ1-1; D call uncertain. The CDR3 is 14 amino acids. The germline CDR1 and CDR2 sequences are SGHRS and YFSETQ. V dropped 3 bases and J dropped 1 base, with 10 bases sitting between them. The CDR3 is CASSWVGGNTEAFF. The DNA for the CDR3 is TGCGCCAGCAGCTGGGTAGGAGGGAACACTGAAGCTTTCTTT. Full variable domain (outside the CDR3, taken from reference TRBV5-1 and TRBJ1-1): KAGVTQTPRYLIKTRGQQVTLSCSPISGHRSVSWYQQTPGQGLQFLFEYFSETQRNKGNFPGRFSGRQFSNSRSEMNVSTLELGDSALYLCASSWVGGNTEAFFGQGTRLTVV.

At least ten counts were recorded for this clone. The chain couples TRBV5-4 to TRBJ1-1; 10 bases are shared with TRBD1. The CDR3 contains 16 residues. Per the germline V gene, CDR1 is SGHNT and CDR2 is YYREEE (reference sequence). The junction had 9 bases not matched to a gene; V was cut back by 4 bases and J by 3 bases. CDR3 nucleotide sequence: TGTGCCAGCAGCCAGGGACAGGGGAGGTGGGACACTGAAGCTTTCTTT. Protein product: CASSQGQGRWDTEAFF.

The V gene is TRBV23-1, the J gene TRBJ2-7, with a tentative D call TRBD2 (6 bases). TRBV23-1 is annotated as an ORF whose role is uncertain. The CDR3 covers 22 residues. V was clipped by 3 bases and J by 0 bases, with 33 bases between them. The CDR3 sequence is CASSHRKNTETLEGPASYEQYF. DNA of the CDR3: TGCGCCAGCAGTCATCGGAAAAATACGGAAACTCTGGAGGGGCCAGCCTCCTACGAGCAGTACTTC.

This clone turned up a few times. The chain couples TRBV11-2 to TRBJ2-2; no firm D call. Trimming removed 5 bases from V and 6 bases from J, with 10 bases in between. The CDR3 contains 13 residues. Germline CDR1 is SGHAT and CDR2 is FQNNGV. The CDR3 DNA reads TGTGCCAGCAGCGACCGTTGGGCCGGGGAGCTGTTTTTT. Its translation is CASSDRWAGELFF. The variable domain in full, completed from reference TRBV11-2 and TRBJ2-2, reads EAGVAQSPRYKIIEKRQSVAFWCNPISGHATLYWYQQILGQGPKLLIQFQNNGVVDDSQLPKDRFSAERLKGVDSTLKIQPAKLEDSAVYLCASSDRWAGELFFGEGSRLTVL.

The CDR3 sequence is CASSRSGTSYGYTF. The CDR3 DNA follows: TGTGCCAGCAGTCGATCCGGGACGTCCTATGGCTACACCTTC. The gene calls are TRBV28 and TRBJ1-2, with a weak D call TRBD1 (5 bases). Per germline, CDR1 MDHEN and CDR2 SYDVKM. Trimming took off 5 bases at V and 4 bases at J, with 14 bases between the two ends. The CDR3 sequence is 14 residues long.

This rearrangement joins TRBV4-1 to TRBJ2-7; perhaps TRBD2 as D (6 bases). Germline V gives CDR1 MGHRA, CDR2 YSYEKL. V lost 1 base and J lost 8, with 15 bases in between. The CDR3 covers 14 residues. The CDR3 DNA sequence: TGCGCCAGCAGCCAAGGTTGGCTAGCGCCTCAGCAGTACTTC. The encoded protein is CASSQGWLAPQQYF.

J is TRBJ2-1 and V is TRBV13; 7 nucleotides line up with TRBD2. Losses at the gene ends were 5 bases for V and 8 bases for J; bases not matched to a gene: 18. This CDR3 is built from 17 residues. Germline assignment: CDR1 PRHDT and CDR2 FYEKMQ (reference sequence). The CDR3 sequence: CASSHRPAGVAGYEQFF. The CDR3 DNA reads TGTGCCAGCAGCCATCGGCCGGCGGGAGTGGCAGGCTATGAGCAGTTCTTC.

This clone showed up many times. CDR3 bases: TGCGCCAGCAGCTATAGACAGGGGGCCGGAGAAGCTTTCTTT. The encoded protein is CASSYRQGAGEAFF. The V call is TRBV5-1, the J call TRBJ1-1; 10 positions agree with TRBD1. V lost 3 bases, J lost 8 bases, and 7 bases stayed unmatched. This CDR3 contains 14 residues. Germline-derived CDR1 and CDR2 are SGHRS and YFSETQ.

The chain is built from TRBV11-2 and TRBJ1-1; D not resolved. This CDR3 spans 13 amino acids. CDR1 and CDR2 (germline): SGHAT, FQNNGV. Trimming stripped 5 bases from V and 1 base from J, with 8 bases between. CDR3: CASSARANTEAFF. The CDR3 DNA is TGTGCCAGCAGCGCCCGGGCGAACACTGAAGCTTTCTTT.

V usage is TRBV4-2 and J usage is TRBJ2-3; TRBD2 might be the D (5 bases). The germline CDR1 and CDR2 sequences are LGHNA and YNFKEQ. The length of the CDR3 is 15 residues. Between the trimmed V and J ends, which lost 0 bases and 2 bases, there was a span of 9 bases. DNA for the CDR3: TGTGCCAGCAGCCAAGATCGGCGGGCCACAGATACGCAGTATTTT. The encoded protein is CASSQDRRATDTQYF.

The chain combines TRBV20-1 with TRBJ1-2; D is ambiguous. The CDR3 totals 10 residues. Germline-derived CDR1 and CDR2 are DFQATT and SNEGSKA (reference sequence). V dropped 6 bases and J dropped 8 bases, with 10 bases sitting between them. This chain's CDR3 is CSARVRGYTF. In nucleotides, the CDR3 is TGCAGTGCACGAGTTCGAGGCTACACCTTC.

This chain joins TRBV4-1 and TRBJ2-7; TRBD2 matches at 9 bases. Losses at the gene ends were 3 bases for V and 2 bases for J; bases not matched to a gene: 8. The CDR3 has 16 amino acids. The germline V gene encodes CDR1 MGHRA and CDR2 YSYEKL. The CDR3 DNA is TGCGCCAGCAGCCAGCCCGGGACTAGCTGGGCCTACGAGCAGTACTTC. The encoded protein is CASSQPGTSWAYEQYF.

The rearrangement joins TRBV18 to TRBJ1-1; D is unresolved. Trimming took off 1 base at V and 0 bases at J, with 9 bases between the two ends. CDR3 length: 15 residues. From germline, CDR1 is KGHSH and CDR2 LQKENI. CDR3 coding DNA: TGTGCCAGCTCACCACGAGGACCCGTGAACACTGAAGCTTTCTTT. Translation gives CASSPRGPVNTEAFF.

V usage is TRBV7-2 and J usage is TRBJ2-3, with 8 positions matching TRBD1. The germline V gene encodes CDR1 SGHTA and CDR2 FQGNSA. With V trimmed by 5 bases and J by 2 bases, 6 bases remained unmatched. CDR3 length: 15 residues. As DNA, the CDR3 is TGTGCCAGCAGCCTAGGACAGGGTCCCACAGATACGCAGTATTTT. It encodes CASSLGQGPTDTQYF.

The rearrangement links TRBV19 to TRBJ2-2; D may be TRBD2 (5 bases). This CDR3 is 13 amino acids long. With 7 bases removed from V and 7 bases from J, the gap between germline ends came to 13 bases. Germline V gives CDR1 LNHDA, CDR2 SQIVND (reference sequence). The CDR3 reads CASKVAGLGELFF. The CDR3 DNA reads TGTGCCAGTAAGGTGGCGGGTCTCGGGGAGCTGTTTTTT.

The chain employs TRBV18 and TRBJ1-5; unclear D gene. Looked up from germline, CDR1 is KGHSH and CDR2 is LQKENI. CDR3 size: 13 residues. V shed 1 base and J shed 3 bases, with 4 bases lying between them. The CDR3 reads CASSPQYNQPQHF. DNA for the CDR3: TGTGCCAGCTCACCACAGTACAATCAGCCCCAGCATTTT.

The genes are TRBV15 and TRBJ1-5; D ambiguous. Trimming removed 1 base at V and 1 base at J, with 11 bases between. CDR1 LNHNV and CDR2 YYDKDF come from the germline V gene (reference sequence). The CDR3 length is 16 residues. DNA of the CDR3: TGTGCCACCAGCAGAGCACAGCTGGGCAGCAATCAGCCCCAGCATTTT. As protein: CATSRAQLGSNQPQHF.

The chain employs TRBV19 and TRBJ2-2; TRBD2 might be the D (6 bases). Germline V gene sequence: CDR1 LNHDA, CDR2 SQIVND (reference sequence). The CDR3 totals 17 residues. V shed 1 base and J shed 0 bases, with 12 bases lying between them. The DNA of the CDR3 is TGTGCCAGTAGTATAGGTTGGCGGGACGCGAACACCGGGGAGCTGTTTTTT. Translating gives CASSIGWRDANTGELFF.

J is TRBJ2-3 and V is TRBV19; TRBD1 agrees at 9 bases. Per germline, CDR1 LNHDA and CDR2 SQIVND (reference sequence). The CDR3 loop spans 15 amino acids. With V trimmed by 4 bases and J by 4 bases, 6 bases remained unmatched. In nucleotides, the CDR3 is TGTGCCAGTAGTACCCGACAGGGGGTCGCAGATACGCAGTATTTT. Amino acid sequence: CASSTRQGVADTQYF.